Included here is one T cell receptor (beta chain) sequence, with context. The target antigen is unknown. This record comes from a study of early T cells in non-severe SARS-CoV-2 infection. Study-level background: Sequencing input comprised bulk RNA from unsorted whole blood; chain pairing was not available.

Attached unique molecular identifiers marked individual cDNA molecules. TCRdb re-analysed the 5' RACE reads in MiXCR, keeping a single row per CDR3 protein. This table has some 35,000 distinct CDR3 sequences, about 3.9% appearing once. Regarding the study as a whole: VDJdb matching favored anti-spike CD8 responses, missing private and CD4 specificities.

CDR1 and CDR2 (germline): KGHSH, LQKENI. The CDR3 covers 16 residues. The V end lost 1 base, the J end lost 5 bases, and 15 bases lay between the germline ends. The sequenced sample was whole blood. The V call is TRBV18, the J call TRBJ2-1, with D uncertain. This clonotype was sampled from an adult who was a healthcare worker with PCR-confirmed SARS-CoV-2 infection or an uninfected control (not recorded which). DNA of the CDR3: TGTGCCAGCTCACCACTAGAAATCAAGAGGAACAATGAGCAGTTCTTC. Residues: CASSPLEIKRNNEQFF.